This TCR beta chain was recorded in a study of T-cell memory formation after mild COVID-19. Study observations and caveats: Second-wave clones that peaked on day 37 lacked confirmed SARS-CoV-2 specificity. Memory from before infection featured some responding clones, which suggests cross-reactive memory joined.

TCRdb reanalysed the 5' RACE reads using MiXCR and keeps one entry per CDR3 protein. The data show just under 150,000 distinct CDR3 sequences, with around 5.8% seen just once and roughly 2.1% held by the top ten. This clonotype was observed a handful of times. Its specificity is not known. Material for sequencing was PBMCs or a T cell subset sorted from them (not recorded which). The TCR comes from an adult woman who had mild COVID-19 (a few samples of this study predate the infection). Cell type and time point are not known.

The CDR3: CSVRAGDGYTF. CDR3 nucleotides: TGCAGCGTTCGGGCGGGGGATGGCTACACCTTC. V and J are TRBV29-1 and TRBJ1-2, with TRBD1 as a possible D gene (5 bases). V lost 5 bases and J lost 6, with 10 bases in between. Germline V lookup: CDR1 SQVTM, CDR2 ANQGSEA. The CDR3 sequence is 11 residues long.